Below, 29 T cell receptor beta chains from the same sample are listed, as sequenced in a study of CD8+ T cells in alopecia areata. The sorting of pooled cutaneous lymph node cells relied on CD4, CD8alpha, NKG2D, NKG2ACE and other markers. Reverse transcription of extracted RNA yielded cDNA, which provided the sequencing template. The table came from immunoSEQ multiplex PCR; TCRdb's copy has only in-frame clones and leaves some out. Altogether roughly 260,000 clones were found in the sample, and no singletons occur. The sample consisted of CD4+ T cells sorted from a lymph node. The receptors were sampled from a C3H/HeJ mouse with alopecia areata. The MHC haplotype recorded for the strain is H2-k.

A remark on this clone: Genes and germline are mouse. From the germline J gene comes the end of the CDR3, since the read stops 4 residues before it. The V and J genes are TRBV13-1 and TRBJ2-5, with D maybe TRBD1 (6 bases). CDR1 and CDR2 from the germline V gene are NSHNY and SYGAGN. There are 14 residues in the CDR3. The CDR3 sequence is CASSDPGTKDTQYF. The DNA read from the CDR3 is TGTGCCAGCAGTGACCCCGGGACAAAAGAC.

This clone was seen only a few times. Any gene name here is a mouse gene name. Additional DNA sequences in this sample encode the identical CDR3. CDR3 bases read: TGTGCCAGCAGTCGCGACAGGGGGTATAATTCGCCC. Encoded protein: CASSRDRGYNSP. The full CDR3 sequence reads CASSRDRGYNSPLYF. The chain recombines TRBV19 with TRBJ1-6, with 9 positions matching TRBD1. The read terminates 3 residues before the CDR3 end, so the remaining end is supplied by the germline J gene. TRBJ1-6 is treated as an ORF (open reading frame) with a function not yet certain. V lost 4 bases, J lost 4 bases, and 3 bases stayed unmatched. The length of the CDR3 is 15 residues. Germline lookup yields CDR1 FNHDT and CDR2 SITEND (reference sequence).

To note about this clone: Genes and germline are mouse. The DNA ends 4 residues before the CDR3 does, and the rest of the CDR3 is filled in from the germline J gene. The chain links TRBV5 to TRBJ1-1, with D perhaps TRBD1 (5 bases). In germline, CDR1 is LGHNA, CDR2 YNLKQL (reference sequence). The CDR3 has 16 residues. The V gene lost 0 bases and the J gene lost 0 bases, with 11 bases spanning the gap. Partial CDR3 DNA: TGTGCCAGCAGCCAAGATCCGGACAATGCAAACACA. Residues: CASSQDPDNANT. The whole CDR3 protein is CASSQDPDNANTEVFF.

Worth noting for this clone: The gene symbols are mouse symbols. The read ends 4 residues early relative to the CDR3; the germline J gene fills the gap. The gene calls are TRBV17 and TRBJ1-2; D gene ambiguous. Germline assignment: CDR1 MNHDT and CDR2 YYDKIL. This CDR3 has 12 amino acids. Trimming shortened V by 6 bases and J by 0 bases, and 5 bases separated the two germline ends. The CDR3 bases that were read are TGTGCTAGCAGCCAAGCAAACTCC. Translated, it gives CASSQANS. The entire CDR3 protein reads CASSQANSDYTF.

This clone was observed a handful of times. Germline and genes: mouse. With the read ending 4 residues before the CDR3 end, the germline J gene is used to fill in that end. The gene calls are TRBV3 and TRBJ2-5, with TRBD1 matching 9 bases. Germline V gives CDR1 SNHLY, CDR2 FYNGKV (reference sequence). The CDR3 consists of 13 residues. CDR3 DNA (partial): TGTGCCAGCAGCCGGGACAGGGAAGAC. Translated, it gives CASSRDRED. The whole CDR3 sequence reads CASSRDREDTQYF.

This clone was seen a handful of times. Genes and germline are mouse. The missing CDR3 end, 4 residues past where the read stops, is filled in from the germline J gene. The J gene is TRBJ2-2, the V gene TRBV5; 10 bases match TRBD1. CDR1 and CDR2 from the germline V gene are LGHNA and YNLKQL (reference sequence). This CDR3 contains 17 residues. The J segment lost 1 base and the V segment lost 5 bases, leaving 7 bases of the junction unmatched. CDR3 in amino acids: CASSTGTGEINTGQLYF. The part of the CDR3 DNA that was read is TGTGCCAGCAGCACCGGGACAGGGGAAATAAACACCGGG.

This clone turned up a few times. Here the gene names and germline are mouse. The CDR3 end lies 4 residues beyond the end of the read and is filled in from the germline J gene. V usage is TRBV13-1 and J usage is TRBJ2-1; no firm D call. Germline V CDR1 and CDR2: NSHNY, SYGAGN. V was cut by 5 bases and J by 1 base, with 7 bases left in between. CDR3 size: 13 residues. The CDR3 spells CASRQKNYAEQFF. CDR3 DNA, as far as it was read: TGTGCCAGCAGGCAGAAAAACTATGCT.

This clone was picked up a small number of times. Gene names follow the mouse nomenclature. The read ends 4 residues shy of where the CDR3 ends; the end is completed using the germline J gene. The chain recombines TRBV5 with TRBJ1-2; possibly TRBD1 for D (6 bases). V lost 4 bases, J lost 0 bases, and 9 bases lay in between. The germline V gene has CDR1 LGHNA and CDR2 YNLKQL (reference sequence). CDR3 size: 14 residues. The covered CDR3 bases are TGTGCCAGCAGCCTCGGGACAACAAACTCC. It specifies CASSLGTTNS. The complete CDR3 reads CASSLGTTNSDYTF.

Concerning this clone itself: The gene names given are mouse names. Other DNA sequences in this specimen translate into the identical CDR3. The CDR3 region is CASSQVTGGQDTQYF. The covered CDR3 bases are TGTGCCAGCAGCCAAGTGACTGGGGGCCAAGAC. This sequence joins TRBV5 and TRBJ2-5; 9 bases are shared with TRBD2. The read falls 4 residues short of the CDR3 end, and the missing part is taken from the germline J gene. The CDR3 totals 15 residues. In germline, CDR1 is LGHNA, CDR2 YNLKQL (reference sequence). V was clipped by 1 base and J by 2 bases; unmatched bases: 1.

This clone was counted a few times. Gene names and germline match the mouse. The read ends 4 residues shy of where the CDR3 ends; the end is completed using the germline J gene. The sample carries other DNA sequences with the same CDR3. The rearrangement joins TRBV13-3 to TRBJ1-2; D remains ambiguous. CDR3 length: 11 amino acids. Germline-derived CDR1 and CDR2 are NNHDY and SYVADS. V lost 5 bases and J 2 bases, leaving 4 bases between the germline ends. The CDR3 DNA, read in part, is TGTGCCAGCAGCCAGAACTCC. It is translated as CASSQNS. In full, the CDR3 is CASSQNSDYTF.

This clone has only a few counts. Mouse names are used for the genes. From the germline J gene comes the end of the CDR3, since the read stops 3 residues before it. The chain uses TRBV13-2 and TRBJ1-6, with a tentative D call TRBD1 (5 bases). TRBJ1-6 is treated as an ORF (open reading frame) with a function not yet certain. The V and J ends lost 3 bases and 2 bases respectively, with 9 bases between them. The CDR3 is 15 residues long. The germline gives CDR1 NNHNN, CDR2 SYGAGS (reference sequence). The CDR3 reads CASGGQGTYNSPLYF. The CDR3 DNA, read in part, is TGTGCCAGCGGTGGGCAGGGAACCTATAATTCGCCC.

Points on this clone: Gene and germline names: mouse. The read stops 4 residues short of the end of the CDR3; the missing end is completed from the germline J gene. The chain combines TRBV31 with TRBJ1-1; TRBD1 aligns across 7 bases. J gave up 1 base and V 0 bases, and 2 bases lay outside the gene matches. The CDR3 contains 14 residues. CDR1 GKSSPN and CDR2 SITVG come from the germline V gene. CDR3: CAWSLDRKNTEVFF. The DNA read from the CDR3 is TGTGCCTGGAGTCTGGACAGGAAAAACACA.

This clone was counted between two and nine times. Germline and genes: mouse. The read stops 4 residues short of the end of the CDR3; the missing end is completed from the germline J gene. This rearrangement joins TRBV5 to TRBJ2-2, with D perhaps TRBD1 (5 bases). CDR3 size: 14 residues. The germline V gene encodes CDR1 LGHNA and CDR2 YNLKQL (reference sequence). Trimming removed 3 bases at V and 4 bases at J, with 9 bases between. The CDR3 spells CASSHRDGTGQLYF. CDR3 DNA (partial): TGTGCCAGCAGCCACAGGGATGGCACCGGG.

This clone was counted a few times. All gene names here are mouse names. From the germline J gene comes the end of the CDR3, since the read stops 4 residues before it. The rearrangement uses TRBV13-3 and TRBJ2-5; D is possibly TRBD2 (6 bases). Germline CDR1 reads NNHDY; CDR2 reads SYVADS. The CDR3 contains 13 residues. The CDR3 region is CASSEVGEDTQYF. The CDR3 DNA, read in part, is TGTGCCAGCAGCGAGGTGGGGGAAGAC.

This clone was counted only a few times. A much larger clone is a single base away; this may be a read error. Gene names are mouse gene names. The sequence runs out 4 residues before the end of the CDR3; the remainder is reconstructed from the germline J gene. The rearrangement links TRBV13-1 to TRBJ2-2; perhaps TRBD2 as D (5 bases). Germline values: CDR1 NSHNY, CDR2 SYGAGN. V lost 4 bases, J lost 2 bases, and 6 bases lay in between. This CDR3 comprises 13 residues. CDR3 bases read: TGTGCCAGCAGTTTGGGGAACACCGGG. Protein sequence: CASSLGNTG. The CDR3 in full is CASSLGNTGQLYF.

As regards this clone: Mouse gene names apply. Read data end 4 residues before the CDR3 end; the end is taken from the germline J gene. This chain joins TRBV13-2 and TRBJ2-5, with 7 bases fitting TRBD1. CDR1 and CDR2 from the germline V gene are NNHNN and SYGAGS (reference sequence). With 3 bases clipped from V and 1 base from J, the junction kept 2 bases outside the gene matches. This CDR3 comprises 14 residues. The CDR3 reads CASGVGTDQDTQYF. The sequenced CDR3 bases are TGTGCCAGCGGTGTAGGGACAGACCAAGAC.

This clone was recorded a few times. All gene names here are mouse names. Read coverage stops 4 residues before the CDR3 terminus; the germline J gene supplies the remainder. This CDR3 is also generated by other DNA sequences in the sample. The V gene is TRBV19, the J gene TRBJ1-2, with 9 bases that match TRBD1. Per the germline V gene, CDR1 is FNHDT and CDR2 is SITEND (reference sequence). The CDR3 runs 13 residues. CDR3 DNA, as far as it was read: TGTGCCAGCAGTCGGGACAGGGTTTCC. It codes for CASSRDRVS. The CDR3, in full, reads CASSRDRVSDYTF. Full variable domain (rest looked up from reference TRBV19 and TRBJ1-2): GGIITQTPKFLIGQEGQKLTLKCQQNFNHDTMYWYRQDSGKGLRLIYYSITENDLQKGDLSEGYDASREKKSSFSLTVTSAQKNEMAVFLCASSRDRVSDYTFGSGTRLLVI.

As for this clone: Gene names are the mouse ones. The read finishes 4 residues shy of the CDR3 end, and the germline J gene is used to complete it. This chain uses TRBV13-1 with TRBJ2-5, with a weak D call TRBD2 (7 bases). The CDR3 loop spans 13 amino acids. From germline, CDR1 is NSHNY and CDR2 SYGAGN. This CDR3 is CASSTGGEDTQYF. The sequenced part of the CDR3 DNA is TGTGCCAGCAGTACGGGGGGCGAAGAC.

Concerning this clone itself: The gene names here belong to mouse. CDR3 in amino acids: CASSSRWQQNTLYF. Incomplete CDR3 DNA: TGTGCTAGCAGTAGCAGGTGGCAACAAAAC. The genes are TRBV17 and TRBJ2-4; D not resolved. The CDR3 extends 4 residues past the end of the read, so its final part is completed from the germline J gene. Trimming took 3 bases from V and 3 from J, leaving 10 bases between them. The CDR3 length is 14 residues. CDR1 is MNHDT, CDR2 YYDKIL, per germline.

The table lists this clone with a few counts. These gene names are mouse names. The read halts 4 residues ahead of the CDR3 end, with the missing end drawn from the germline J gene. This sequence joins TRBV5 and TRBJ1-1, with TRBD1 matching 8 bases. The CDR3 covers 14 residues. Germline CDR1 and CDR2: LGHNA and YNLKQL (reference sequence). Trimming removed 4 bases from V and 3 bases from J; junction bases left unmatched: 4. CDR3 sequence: CASSLYRGDTEVFF. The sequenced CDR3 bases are TGTGCCAGCAGCCTGTACAGGGGGGACACA.

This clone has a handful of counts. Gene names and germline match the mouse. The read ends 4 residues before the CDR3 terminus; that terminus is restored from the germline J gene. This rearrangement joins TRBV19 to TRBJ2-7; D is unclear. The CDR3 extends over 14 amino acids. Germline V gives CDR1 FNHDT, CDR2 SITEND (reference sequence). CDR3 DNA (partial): TGTGCCAGCAGTATCGTACAGAAAATTTAT. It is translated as CASSIVQKIY. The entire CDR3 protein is CASSIVQKIYEQYF.

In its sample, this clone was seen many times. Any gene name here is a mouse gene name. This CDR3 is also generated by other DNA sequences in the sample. CDR3 sequence: CTCSALQGAAETLYF. The covered CDR3 bases are TGCACCTGCAGTGCGTTGCAGGGGGCCGCAGAA. The J gene is TRBJ2-3, the V gene TRBV1; TRBD1 agrees at 8 bases. The read gets to within 4 residues of the CDR3 end, and the germline J gene fills in the rest. Germline CDR1 NSQYPW, CDR2 LRSPGD (reference sequence). Trimming cost V 3 bases and J 3 bases; bases outside gene matches: 5. CDR3 length: 15 residues.

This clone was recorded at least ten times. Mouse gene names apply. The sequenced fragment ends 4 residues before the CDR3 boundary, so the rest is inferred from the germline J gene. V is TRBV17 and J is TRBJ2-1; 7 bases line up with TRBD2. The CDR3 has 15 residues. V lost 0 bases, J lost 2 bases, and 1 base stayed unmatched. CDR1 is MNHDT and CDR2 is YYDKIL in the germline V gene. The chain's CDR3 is CASSRDLGDYAEQFF. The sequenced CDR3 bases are TGTGCTAGCAGTAGAGATCTGGGGGACTATGCT.

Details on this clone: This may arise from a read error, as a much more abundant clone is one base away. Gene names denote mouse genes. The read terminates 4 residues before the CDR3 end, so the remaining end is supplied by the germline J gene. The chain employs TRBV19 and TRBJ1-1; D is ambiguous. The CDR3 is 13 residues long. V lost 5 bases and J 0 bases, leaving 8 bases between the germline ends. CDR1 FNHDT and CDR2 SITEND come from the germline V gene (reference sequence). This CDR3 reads CASSQGQNTEVFF. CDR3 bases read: TGTGCCAGCAGCCAAGGACAGAACACA. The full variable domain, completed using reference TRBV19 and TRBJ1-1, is GGIITQTPKFLIGQEGQKLTLKCQQNFNHDTMYWYRQDSGKGLRLIYYSITENDLQKGDLSEGYDASREKKSSFSLTVTSAQKNEMAVFLCASSQGQNTEVFFGKGTRLTVV.

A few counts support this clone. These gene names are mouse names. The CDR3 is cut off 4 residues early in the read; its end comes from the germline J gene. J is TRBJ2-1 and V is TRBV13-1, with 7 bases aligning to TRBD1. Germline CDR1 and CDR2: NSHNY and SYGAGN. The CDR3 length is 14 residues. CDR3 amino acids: CASSDGARGAEQFF. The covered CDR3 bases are TGTGCCAGCAGTGACGGGGCCAGGGGGGCT.

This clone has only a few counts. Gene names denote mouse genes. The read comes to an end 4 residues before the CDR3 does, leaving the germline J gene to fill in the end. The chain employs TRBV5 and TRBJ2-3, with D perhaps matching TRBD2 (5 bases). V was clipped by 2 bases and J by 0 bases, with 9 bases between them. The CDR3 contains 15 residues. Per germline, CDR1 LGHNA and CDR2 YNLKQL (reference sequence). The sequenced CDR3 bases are TGTGCCAGCAGCCAAACCTGGGAGAGTGCAGAA. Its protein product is CASSQTWESAE. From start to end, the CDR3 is CASSQTWESAETLYF.

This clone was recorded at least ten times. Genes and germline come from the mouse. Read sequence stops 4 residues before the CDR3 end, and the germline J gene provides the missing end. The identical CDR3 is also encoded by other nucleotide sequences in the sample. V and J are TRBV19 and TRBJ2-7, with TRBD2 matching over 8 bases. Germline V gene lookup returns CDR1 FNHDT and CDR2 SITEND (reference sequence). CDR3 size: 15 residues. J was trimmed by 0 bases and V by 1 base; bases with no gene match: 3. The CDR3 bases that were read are TGTGCCAGCAGTATATGGGGGGGAAGCTCCTAT. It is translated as CASSIWGGSSY. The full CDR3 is CASSIWGGSSYEQYF.

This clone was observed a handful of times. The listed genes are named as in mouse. CDR3 sequence reads: CASSQGAQYAEQFF. The sequenced part of the CDR3 DNA is TGTGCCAGCAGCCAAGGAGCACAGTATGCT. This chain links TRBV5 with TRBJ2-1; D unclear. The read ends 4 residues shy of where the CDR3 ends; the end is completed using the germline J gene. Trimming took 1 base from V and 4 from J, leaving 8 bases between them. From germline, CDR1 is LGHNA and CDR2 YNLKQL (reference sequence). The CDR3 consists of 14 residues.

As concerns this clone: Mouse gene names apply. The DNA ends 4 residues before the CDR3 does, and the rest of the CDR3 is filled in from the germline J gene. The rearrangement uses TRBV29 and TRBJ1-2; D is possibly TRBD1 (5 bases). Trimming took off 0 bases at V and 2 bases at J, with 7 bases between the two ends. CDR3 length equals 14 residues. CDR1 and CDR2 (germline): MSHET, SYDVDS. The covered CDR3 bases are TGTGCTAGCAGTTTATCGGCAGGGAACTCC. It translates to CASSLSAGNS. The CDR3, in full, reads CASSLSAGNSDYTF. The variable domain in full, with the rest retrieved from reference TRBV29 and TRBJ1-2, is DMKVTQMPRYLIKRMGENVLLECGQDMSHETMYWYRQDPGLGLQLIYISYDVDSNSEGDIPKGYRVSRKKREHFSLILDSAKTNQTSVYFCASSLSAGNSDYTFGSGTRLLVI.